These T cell receptor beta chains were read from a single sample in a study of shared clonotypes between healthy human individuals. Profiling relied on immunoSEQ multiplex PCR, and the TCRdb table lists in-frame clones only, not all of them. This sample carries approximately 2.5 million clones, roughly 93% of them seen once, and the ten largest clones take more than 0.35%. Sequencing was done on a sample of naive CD4+ T cells from PBMCs. The receptors here all came from a man in his late teens or twenties in good health. Some clones in this sample may be carry-over from other donors' samples. Both conserved end residues are part of each CDR3. The order of the fields is CDR3 protein, CDR3 DNA, V gene, CDR3 length, J gene, D gene, clone size. The D gene is left open where the match is weak. Clone size is stated in some rows and not others, as once, few, many or a class when expanded.

CASSPDNSPLHF | TGTGCCAGCTCACCGGATAATTCACCCCTCCACTTT | TRBV18 | 12 | TRBJ1-6 | NA | NA
CASSATSGSTGELFF | TGCGCCAGCAGCGCGACTAGCGGGAGCACCGGGGAGCTGTTTTTT | TRBV5-1 | 15 | TRBJ2-2 | TRBD2 | NA
CASSPQDRVGGYTF | TGCGCCAGCAGCCCCCAGGACAGGGTCGGTGGCTACACCTTC | TRBV5-1 | 14 | TRBJ1-2 | TRBD1 | NA
CASSLPRGLAGVGRYNEQFF | TGTGCCAGCAGCCTCCCTAGGGGACTAGCGGGAGTAGGTCGGTACAATGAGCAGTTCTTC | TRBV14 | 20 | TRBJ2-1 | TRBD2 | NA
CASSLLGEGTQYF | TGTGCCAGCAGCCTACTGGGGGAAGGGACCCAGTACTTC | TRBV7-3 | 13 | TRBJ2-5 | NA | NA
CASSQEVGSGANVLTF | TGCGCCAGCAGCCAAGAGGTCGGCTCTGGGGCCAACGTCCTGACTTTC | TRBV4-3 | 16 | TRBJ2-6 | NA | NA
CASSPLTCAFF | TGTGCCAGCAGTCCCCTGACGTGCGCTTTCTTT | TRBV27 | 11 | TRBJ1-1 | NA | NA
CASSFSSGRTDTQYF | TGTGCCAGCAGTTTTTCCAGCGGACGCACAGATACGCAGTATTTT | TRBV28 | 15 | TRBJ2-3 | NA | NA
CASSLELAGSYEQYF | TGTGCCAGCAGCTTAGAACTAGCTGGGTCCTACGAGCAGTACTTC | TRBV7-8 | 15 | TRBJ2-7 | NA | NA
CASSSRQPDTQYF | TGTGCCAGCAGCTCCCGACAGCCAGATACGCAGTATTTT | TRBV9 | 13 | TRBJ2-3 | NA | NA
CATSTGTGPMDTIYF | TGTGCTACCAGTACCGGGACAGGGCCCATGGACACCATATATTTT | TRBV12-5 | 15 | TRBJ1-3 | TRBD1 | NA
CASSLGGPRMNQPQHF | TGTGCCAGCAGCTTAGGGGGTCCTAGGATGAATCAGCCCCAGCATTTT | TRBV7-9 | 16 | TRBJ1-5 | NA | NA
CASSLTVSSTDTQYF | TGCGCCAGCAGCCTGACGGTATCTAGCACAGATACGCAGTATTTT | TRBV5-1 | 15 | TRBJ2-3 | NA | NA
CASNPGTGGSDTQYF | TGTGCCAGTAACCCCGGGACAGGGGGCTCAGATACGCAGTATTTT | TRBV19 | 15 | TRBJ2-3 | TRBD1 | NA
CASSSGQGSSEAFF | TGTGCCAGCAGTTCAGGACAGGGGAGTTCTGAAGCTTTCTTT | TRBV6-6 | 14 | TRBJ1-1 | TRBD1 | NA
CASSVRQGSQETQYF | TGTGCCAGCAGCGTTAGACAGGGATCGCAAGAGACCCAGTACTTC | TRBV9 | 15 | TRBJ2-5 | TRBD1 | NA
CASSLGTDYSYEQYF | TGTGCCAGCAGCCTAGGGACAGACTACTCCTACGAGCAGTACTTC | TRBV14 | 15 | TRBJ2-7 | TRBD1 | NA
CASRSPDRGSNQPQHF | TGTGCCAGTAGGTCTCCCGACAGGGGCAGCAATCAGCCCCAGCATTTT | TRBV19 | 16 | TRBJ1-5 | TRBD1 | NA
CASSFRQGSTDTQYF | TGTGCCAGCTCCTTTCGACAGGGGAGCACAGATACGCAGTATTTT | TRBV18 | 15 | TRBJ2-3 | TRBD1 | NA
CASSLRDRGNYEQYF | TGTGCCAGCAGCTTGCGGGACAGGGGGAACTACGAGCAGTACTTC | TRBV5-4 | 15 | TRBJ2-7 | TRBD1 | NA
CASSSNELAGEYTDTQYF | TGTGCCAGCAGTTCTAATGAACTAGCGGGGGAATACACAGATACGCAGTATTTT | TRBV28 | 18 | TRBJ2-3 | TRBD2 | NA
CASSLEAAGNEKLFF | TGCGCCAGCAGCTTGGAGGCAGCCGGTAATGAAAAACTGTTTTTT | TRBV5-1 | 15 | TRBJ1-4 | NA | NA
CASSPDGGDTQYF | TGCGCCAGCAGCCCAGACGGGGGGGATACGCAGTATTTT | TRBV5-1 | 13 | TRBJ2-3 | TRBD2 | NA
CASSLGQGRNLPGNTIYF | TGTGCCAGCAGCTTGGGACAGGGAAGGAATTTGCCTGGAAACACCATATATTTT | TRBV5-8 | 18 | TRBJ1-3 | TRBD1 | NA
CSARGTDTQYF | TGCAGTGCTAGAGGAACAGATACGCAGTATTTT | TRBV20-1 | 11 | TRBJ2-3 | NA | NA
CASSPHLQGRNEKLFF | TGCGCCAGCAGCCCACACTTACAGGGGAGGAATGAAAAACTGTTTTTT | TRBV5-1 | 16 | TRBJ1-4 | TRBD1 | NA
CARIGHYGYTF | TGTGCCCGTATAGGGCACTATGGCTACACCTTC | TRBV25-1 | 11 | TRBJ1-2 | NA | NA
CASSESSDSKIEQFF | TGTGCCAGCAGTGAAAGTTCAGACAGTAAAATTGAGCAGTTCTTC | TRBV25-1 | 15 | TRBJ2-1 | NA | NA
CAWISKGRRDTYYGYTF | TGTGCCTGGATCTCCAAGGGCAGGCGGGACACTTACTATGGCTACACCTTC | TRBV30 | 17 | TRBJ1-2 | NA | once
CAISLAGVGSYEQYF | TGTGCCATCAGTCTAGCGGGAGTGGGCTCCTACGAGCAGTACTTC | TRBV10-3 | 15 | TRBJ2-7 | TRBD2 | NA
CATFAGNTIYF | TGTGCCACCTTTGCTGGAAACACCATATATTTT | TRBV28 | 11 | TRBJ1-3 | NA | NA
CASSQGDYNEQFF | TGCGCCAGCAGCCAGGGGGATTACAATGAGCAGTTCTTC | TRBV5-1 | 13 | TRBJ2-1 | TRBD1 | NA
CASSKSGTGPYEQYF | TGTGCCAGCAGCAAATCCGGGACTGGACCCTACGAGCAGTACTTC | TRBV21-1 | 15 | TRBJ2-7 | NA | NA
CASSQEFRAATSFYEQFF | TGCGCCAGCAGCCAAGAATTCCGGGCAGCTACTAGTTTCTATGAGCAGTTCTTC | TRBV4-3 | 18 | TRBJ2-1 | NA | NA
CASSLDGEGFGSQPQHF | TGTGCCAGCAGTTTAGACGGGGAGGGGTTTGGGAGTCAGCCCCAGCATTTT | TRBV28 | 17 | TRBJ1-5 | NA | NA
CAGSTGFDGYTF | TGTGCCGGATCGACAGGGTTCGATGGCTACACCTTC | TRBV7-2 | 12 | TRBJ1-2 | TRBD1 | once
CSVEDFEQFF | TGCAGCGTTGAAGATTTTGAGCAGTTCTTC | TRBV29-1 | 10 | TRBJ2-1 | NA | NA
CASYTRLSSYNEQFF | TGTGCCTCCTACACACGTCTGAGCTCCTACAATGAGCAGTTCTTC | TRBV28 | 15 | TRBJ2-1 | NA | NA
CASSPRVIANYGYTF | TGTGCCAGCAGCCCACGGGTCATAGCTAACTATGGCTACACCTTC | TRBV5-5 | 15 | TRBJ1-2 | NA | NA
CASSYVGANQPQHF | TGTGCCAGCAGTTACGTGGGGGCGAACCAGCCCCAGCATTTT | TRBV6-6 | 14 | TRBJ1-5 | NA | NA
CASSPGTSGSYEQYF | TGCGCCAGCAGCCCCGGTACTAGCGGGAGCTACGAGCAGTACTTC | TRBV10-1 | 15 | TRBJ2-7 | TRBD2 | NA
CASSLVRLAATDTQYF | TGTGCCAGCAGCTTAGTCCGACTAGCGGCCACAGATACGCAGTATTTT | TRBV7-2 | 16 | TRBJ2-3 | TRBD2 | NA
CAISDPRTGAYGYTF | TGTGCCATCAGCGACCCCCGGACCGGGGCCTATGGCTACACCTTC | TRBV10-3 | 15 | TRBJ1-2 | NA | NA
CASRIGRANYGYTF | TGTGCCAGCCGGATAGGTCGGGCTAACTATGGCTACACCTTC | TRBV6-1 | 14 | TRBJ1-2 | NA | once
CASSFWTGREKLFF | TGTGCCAGCAGCTTCTGGACAGGGAGAGAAAAACTGTTTTTT | TRBV11-3 | 14 | TRBJ1-4 | TRBD1 | once
CASSRQGFGNQPQHF | TGTGCCAGCAGTCGACAGGGGTTTGGAAATCAGCCCCAGCATTTT | TRBV6-5 | 15 | TRBJ1-5 | TRBD1 | NA
CASEGRDTQYF | TGTGCCAGCGAGGGTAGAGATACGCAGTATTTT | TRBV2 | 11 | TRBJ2-3 | NA | NA
CASSLVLTDTQYF | TGTGCCAGCAGCTTAGTGTTGACAGATACGCAGTATTTT | TRBV11-1 | 13 | TRBJ2-3 | NA | NA